This TCR beta chain stems from a study of identical twins. It was template switching that added a universal primer site, and there were unique molecular identifiers on the cDNA. From the 5' RACE reads, TCRdb called clonotypes with MiXCR, one entry per CDR3 protein. The sample records fewer than 450,000 distinct CDR3 sequences, approximately 8.7% being singletons. With 4 bases clipped from V and 5 bases from J, the junction kept 10 bases outside the gene matches. Per germline, CDR1 LGHNT and CDR2 FRNRAP. The length of the CDR3 is 16 residues. Study-wide findings and caveats: Researchers reported excess low generation probability among twin-shared out-of-frame alpha sequences. Cross-sectional statistics underpinned the conclusions; the same donors were not followed. Twins' surplus sharing was weaker for beta out-of-frame sequences.

Many counts were recorded for this clonotype. Its cognate antigen is unknown. The chain recombines TRBV12-5 with TRBJ2-5; 10 bases match TRBD2. The receptor was derived from a woman aged 50 to 60 in good health. Input material: naive T cells sorted from blood. CDR3 sequence reads: CASGYLAGVAVETQYF. DNA for the CDR3: TGTGCTAGTGGTTACCTAGCGGGAGTCGCGGTGGAGACCCAGTACTTC.